This T cell receptor (beta chain) is drawn from a study of response to subunit inactivated influenza vaccine. TCRdb redid the calling of the RT-PCR reads with MiXCR, one entry per CDR3 protein. The sample yields a few hundred thousand distinct CDR3 sequences, 13% to 15% seen once. Germline trimming cut 0 bases from V and 3 bases from J; bases unmatched to any gene: 5. This CDR3 is 15 amino acids long. CDR1 and CDR2 (germline): SGHDT, YYEEEE. Sequencing was performed on PBMCs from blood, taken roughly 13 days after vaccination. The V call is TRBV5-6, the J call TRBJ2-7; 8 positions agree with TRBD2. This TCR derives from a man aged 50-60 years who received an inactivated influenza vaccine. Written as DNA, the CDR3 is TGTGCCAGCAGCTTGGCCGGGGGGGGGATCTACGAGCAGTACTTC. It is translated as CASSLAGGGIYEQYF. Combining the CDR3 with reference TRBV5-6 and TRBJ2-7 gives the whole variable domain DAGVTQSPTHLIKTRGQQVTLRCSPKSGHDTVSWYQQALGQGPQFIFQYYEEEERQRGNFPDRFSGHQFPNYSSELNVNALLLGDSALYLCASSLAGGGIYEQYFGPGTRLTVT.